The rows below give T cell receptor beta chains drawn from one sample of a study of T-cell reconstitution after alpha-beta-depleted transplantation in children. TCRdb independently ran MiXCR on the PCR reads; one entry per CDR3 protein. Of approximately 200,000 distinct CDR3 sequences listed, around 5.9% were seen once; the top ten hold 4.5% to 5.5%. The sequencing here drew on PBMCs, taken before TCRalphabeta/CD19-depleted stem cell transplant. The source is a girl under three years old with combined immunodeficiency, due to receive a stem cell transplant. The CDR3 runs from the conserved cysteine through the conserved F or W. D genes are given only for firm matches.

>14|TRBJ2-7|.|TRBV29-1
CSVDRGPPSYEQYF
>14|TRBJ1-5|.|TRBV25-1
CASSEYGSGQPQHF
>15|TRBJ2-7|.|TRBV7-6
CASSLYAGRTYEQYF
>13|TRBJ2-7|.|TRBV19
CASSITDKHEQYF
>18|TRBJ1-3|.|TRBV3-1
CASSFILPRGGSGNTIYF
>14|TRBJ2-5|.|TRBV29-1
CSVEDMGHKRTQYF
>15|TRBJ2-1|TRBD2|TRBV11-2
CASSLVRRGDNEQFF
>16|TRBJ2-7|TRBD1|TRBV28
CASSFPGGAIGDEQYF
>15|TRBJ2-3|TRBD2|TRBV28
CASSILAGVGDTQYF
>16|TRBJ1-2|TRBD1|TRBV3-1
CASSHGQDLANYGYTF
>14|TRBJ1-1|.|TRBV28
CASRPLAENTEAFF
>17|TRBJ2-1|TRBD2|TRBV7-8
CASSLAPPTSWDNEQFF
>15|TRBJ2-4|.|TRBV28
CASSPRGLTKNIQYF
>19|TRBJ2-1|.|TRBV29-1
CSVVVPLSGRMKIYNEQFF
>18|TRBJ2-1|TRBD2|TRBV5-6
CASSFPGLAVSSYNEQFF
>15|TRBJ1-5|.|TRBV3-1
CASGKGFSSNQPQHF
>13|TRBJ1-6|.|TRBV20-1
CSAMDRVYSPLHF
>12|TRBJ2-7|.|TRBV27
CASSLGGSEQYF
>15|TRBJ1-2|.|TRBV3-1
CASSQVVNGIYGYTF
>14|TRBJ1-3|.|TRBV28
CASSLRDGLNTIYF
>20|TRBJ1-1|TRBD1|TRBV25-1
CASSEYFPAAAGTGDFEAFF